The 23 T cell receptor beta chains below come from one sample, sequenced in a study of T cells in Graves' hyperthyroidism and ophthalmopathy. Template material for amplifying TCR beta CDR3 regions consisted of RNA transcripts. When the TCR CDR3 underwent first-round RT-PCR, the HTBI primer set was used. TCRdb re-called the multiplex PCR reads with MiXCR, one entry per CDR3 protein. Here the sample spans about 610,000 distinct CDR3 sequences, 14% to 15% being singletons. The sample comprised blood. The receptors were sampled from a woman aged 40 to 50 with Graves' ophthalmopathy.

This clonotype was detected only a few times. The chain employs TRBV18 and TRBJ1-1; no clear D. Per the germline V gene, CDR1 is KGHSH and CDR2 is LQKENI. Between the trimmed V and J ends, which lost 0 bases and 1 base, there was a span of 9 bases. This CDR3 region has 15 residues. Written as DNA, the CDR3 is TGTGCCAGCTCACCACCGTCCCAGACGAACACTGAAGCTTTCTTT. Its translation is CASSPPSQTNTEAFF.

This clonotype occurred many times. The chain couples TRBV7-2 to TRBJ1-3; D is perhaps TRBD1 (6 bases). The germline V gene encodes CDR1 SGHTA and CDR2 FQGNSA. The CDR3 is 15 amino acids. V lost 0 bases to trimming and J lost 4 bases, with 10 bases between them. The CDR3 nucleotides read TGTGCCAGCAGCTTAGCCACAGGGCCAGGAAACACCATATATTTT. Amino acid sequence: CASSLATGPGNTIYF.

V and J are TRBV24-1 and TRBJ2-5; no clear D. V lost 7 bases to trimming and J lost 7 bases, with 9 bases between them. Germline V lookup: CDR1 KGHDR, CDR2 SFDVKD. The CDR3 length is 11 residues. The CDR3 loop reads CATSSSGTQYF. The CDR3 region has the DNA TGTGCCACCAGCTCGTCCGGGACCCAGTACTTC.

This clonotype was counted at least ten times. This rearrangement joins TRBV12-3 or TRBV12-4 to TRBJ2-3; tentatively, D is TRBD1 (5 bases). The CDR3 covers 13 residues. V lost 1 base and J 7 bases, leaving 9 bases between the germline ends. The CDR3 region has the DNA TGTGCCAGCAGTTTAGGGGGCACGAATACGCAGTATTTT. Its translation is CASSLGGTNTQYF.

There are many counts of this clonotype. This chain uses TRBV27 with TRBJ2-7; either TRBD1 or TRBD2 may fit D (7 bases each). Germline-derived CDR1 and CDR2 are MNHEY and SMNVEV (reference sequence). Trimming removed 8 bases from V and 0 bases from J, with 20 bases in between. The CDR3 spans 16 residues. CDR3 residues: CASHSGRGHSSYEQYF. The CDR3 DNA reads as TGTGCCAGCCATTCTGGGAGGGGGCACAGCTCCTACGAGCAGTACTTC.

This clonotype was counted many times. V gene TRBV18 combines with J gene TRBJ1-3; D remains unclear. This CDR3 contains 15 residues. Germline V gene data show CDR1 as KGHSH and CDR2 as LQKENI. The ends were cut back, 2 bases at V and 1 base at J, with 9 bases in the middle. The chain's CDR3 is CASSPTAVSGNTIYF. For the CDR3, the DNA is TGTGCCAGCTCACCAACAGCGGTGTCTGGAAACACCATATATTTT.

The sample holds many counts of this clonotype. In DNA, the CDR3 is TGTGCCAGCAGTTCGACAGGGGGCATGACTGAAGCTTTCTTT. The encoded protein is CASSSTGGMTEAFF. The genes are TRBV2 and TRBJ1-1; 10 bases map to TRBD1. Looked up from germline, CDR1 is SNHLY and CDR2 is FYNNEI. The CDR3 is 14 amino acids. The V segment lost 5 bases and the J segment 5 bases; nucleotides outside the gene matches: 5.

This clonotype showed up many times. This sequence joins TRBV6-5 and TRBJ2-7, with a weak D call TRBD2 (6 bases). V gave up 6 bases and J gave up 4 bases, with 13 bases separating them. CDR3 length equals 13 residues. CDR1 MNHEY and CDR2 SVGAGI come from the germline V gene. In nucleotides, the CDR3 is TGTGCCAGCAGAGGCGGGATTAATTACGAGCAGTACTTC. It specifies CASRGGINYEQYF.

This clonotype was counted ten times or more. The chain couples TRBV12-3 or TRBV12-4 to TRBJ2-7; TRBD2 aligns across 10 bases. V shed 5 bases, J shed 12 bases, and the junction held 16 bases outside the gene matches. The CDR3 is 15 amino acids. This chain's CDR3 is CASSPPGTSDGYGYF. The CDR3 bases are TGTGCCAGCAGTCCACCCGGGACTAGCGACGGGTATGGGTACTTC.

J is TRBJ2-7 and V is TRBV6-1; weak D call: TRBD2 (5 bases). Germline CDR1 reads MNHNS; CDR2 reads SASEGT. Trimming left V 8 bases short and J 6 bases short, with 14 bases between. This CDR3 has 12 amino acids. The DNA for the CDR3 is TGTGCCAGCCTCGGACTCCAGAGCGAGCAGTACTTC. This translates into CASLGLQSEQYF.

The CDR3 nucleotides read TGTGCCAGCAGACCCATCGAGTCCATTGAAGCTTTCTTT. Its protein product is CASRPIESIEAFF. The chain links TRBV7-9 to TRBJ1-1; no definite D call. V was pared by 6 bases and J by 7 bases, with 15 bases between. CDR1 and CDR2 (germline): SEHNR, FQNEAQ (reference sequence). CDR3 size: 13 residues. Full variable domain (rest looked up from reference TRBV7-9 and TRBJ1-1): DTGVSQNPRHKITKRGQNVTFRCDPISEHNRLYWYRQTLGQGPEFLTYFQNEAQLEKSRLLSDRFSAERPKGSFSTLEIQRTEQGDSAMYLCASRPIESIEAFFGQGTRLTVV.

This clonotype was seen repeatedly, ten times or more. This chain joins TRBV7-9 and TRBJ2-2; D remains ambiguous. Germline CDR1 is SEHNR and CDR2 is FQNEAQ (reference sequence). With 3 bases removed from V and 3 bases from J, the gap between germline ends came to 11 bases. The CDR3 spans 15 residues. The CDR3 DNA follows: TGTGCCAGCAGCTTGCTCGGCGGTTACACCGGGGAGCTGTTTTTT. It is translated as CASSLLGGYTGELFF.

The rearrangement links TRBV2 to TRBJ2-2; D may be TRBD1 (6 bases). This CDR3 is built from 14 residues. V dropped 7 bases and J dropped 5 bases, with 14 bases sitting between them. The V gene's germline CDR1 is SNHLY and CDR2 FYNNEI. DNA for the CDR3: TGTGCCAGCAAGACCGGGACATCAACCGGGGAGCTGTTTTTT. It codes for CASKTGTSTGELFF.

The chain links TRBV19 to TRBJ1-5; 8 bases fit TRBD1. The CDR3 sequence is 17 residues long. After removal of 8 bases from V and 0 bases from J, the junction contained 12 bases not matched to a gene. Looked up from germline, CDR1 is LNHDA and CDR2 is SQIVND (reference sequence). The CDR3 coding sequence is TGTGCCAGTGACAGGGGCCTTGGACCCTATAGCAATCAGCCCCAGCATTTT. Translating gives CASDRGLGPYSNQPQHF.

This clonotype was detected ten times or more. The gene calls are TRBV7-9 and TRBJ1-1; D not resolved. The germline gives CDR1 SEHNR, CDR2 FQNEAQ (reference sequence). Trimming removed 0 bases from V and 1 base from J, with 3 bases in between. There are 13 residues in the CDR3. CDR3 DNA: TGTGCCAGCAGCTTAGCTACGAACACTGAAGCTTTCTTT. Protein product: CASSLATNTEAFF.

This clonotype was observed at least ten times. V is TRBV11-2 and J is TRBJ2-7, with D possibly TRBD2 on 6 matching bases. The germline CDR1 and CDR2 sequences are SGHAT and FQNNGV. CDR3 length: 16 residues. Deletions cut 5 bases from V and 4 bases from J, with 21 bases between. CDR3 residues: CASSVFGTPGPYEQYF. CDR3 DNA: TGTGCCAGCAGCGTTTTCGGGACTCCGGGCCCATACGAGCAGTACTTC.

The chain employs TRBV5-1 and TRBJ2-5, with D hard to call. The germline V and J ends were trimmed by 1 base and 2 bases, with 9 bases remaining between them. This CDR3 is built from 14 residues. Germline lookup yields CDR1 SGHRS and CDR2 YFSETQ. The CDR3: CASSLSGEQETQYF. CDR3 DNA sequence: TGCGCCAGCAGCTTGTCGGGTGAACAAGAGACCCAGTACTTC.

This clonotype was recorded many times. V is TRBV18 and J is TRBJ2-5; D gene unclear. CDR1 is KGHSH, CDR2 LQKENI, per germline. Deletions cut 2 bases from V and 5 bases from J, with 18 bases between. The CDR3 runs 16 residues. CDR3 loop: CASSPDRKTVQETQYF. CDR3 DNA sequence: TGTGCCAGCTCACCAGATAGAAAGACCGTTCAGGAGACCCAGTACTTC.

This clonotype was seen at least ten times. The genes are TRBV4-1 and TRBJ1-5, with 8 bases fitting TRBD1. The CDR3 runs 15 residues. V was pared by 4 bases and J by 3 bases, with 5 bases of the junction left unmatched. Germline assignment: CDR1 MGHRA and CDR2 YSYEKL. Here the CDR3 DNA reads TGCGCCAGCAGCCGAGGGGACAGGATCAATCAGCCCCAGCATTTT. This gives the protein CASSRGDRINQPQHF.

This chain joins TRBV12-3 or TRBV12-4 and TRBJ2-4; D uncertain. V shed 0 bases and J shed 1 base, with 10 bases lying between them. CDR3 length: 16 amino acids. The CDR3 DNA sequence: TGTGCCAGCAGTTTAGCGTGGGCTGCGGCCAAAAACATTCAGTACTTC. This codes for CASSLAWAAAKNIQYF.

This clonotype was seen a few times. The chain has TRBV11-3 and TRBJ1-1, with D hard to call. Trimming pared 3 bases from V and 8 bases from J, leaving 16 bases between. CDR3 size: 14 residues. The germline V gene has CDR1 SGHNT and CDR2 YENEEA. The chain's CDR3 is CASSFYGTGPEAFF. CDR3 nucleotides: TGTGCCAGCAGCTTTTATGGAACCGGGCCAGAAGCTTTCTTT.

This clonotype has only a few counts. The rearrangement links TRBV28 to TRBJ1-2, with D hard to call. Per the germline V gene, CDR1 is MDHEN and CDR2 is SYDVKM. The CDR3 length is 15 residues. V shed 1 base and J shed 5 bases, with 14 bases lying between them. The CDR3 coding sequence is TGTGCCAGCAGTTTATCGCCCGGGTTTGGTTATGGCTACACCTTC. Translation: CASSLSPGFGYGYTF.

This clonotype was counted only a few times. CDR3 sequence: CASSQGQGVPYGYTF. The CDR3 DNA sequence: TGCGCCAGCAGCCAGGGACAGGGGGTCCCCTATGGCTACACCTTC. This chain uses TRBV4-3 with TRBJ1-2; 11 bases agree with TRBD1. Germline trimming cut 3 bases from V and 4 bases from J; bases unmatched to any gene: 4. This CDR3 is built from 15 residues. CDR1 and CDR2 (germline): LGHNA, YSLEER.